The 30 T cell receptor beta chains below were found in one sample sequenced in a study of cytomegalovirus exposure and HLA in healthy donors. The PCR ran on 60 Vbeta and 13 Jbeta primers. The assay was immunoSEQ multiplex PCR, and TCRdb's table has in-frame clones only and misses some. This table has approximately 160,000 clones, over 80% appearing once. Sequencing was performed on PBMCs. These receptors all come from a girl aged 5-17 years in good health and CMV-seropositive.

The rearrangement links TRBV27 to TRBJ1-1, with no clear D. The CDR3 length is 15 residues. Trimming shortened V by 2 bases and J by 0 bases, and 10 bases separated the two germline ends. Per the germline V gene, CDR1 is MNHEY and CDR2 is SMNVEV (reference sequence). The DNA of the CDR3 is TGTGCCAGCAGTTTAAGATCGGAGATGAACACTGAAGCTTTCTTT. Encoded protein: CASSLRSEMNTEAFF.

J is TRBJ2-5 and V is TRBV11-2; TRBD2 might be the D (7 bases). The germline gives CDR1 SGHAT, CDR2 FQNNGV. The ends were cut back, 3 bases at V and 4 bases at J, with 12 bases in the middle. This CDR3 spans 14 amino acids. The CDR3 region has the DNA TGTGCCAGCAGCTTCCCGGGGGGCGGAGAGACCCAGTACTTC. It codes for CASSFPGGGETQYF.

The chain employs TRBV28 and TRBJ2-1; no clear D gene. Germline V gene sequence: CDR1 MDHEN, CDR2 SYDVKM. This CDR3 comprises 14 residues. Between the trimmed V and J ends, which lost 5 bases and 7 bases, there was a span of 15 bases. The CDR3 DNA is TGTGCCAGCAGTCCTCATCCGGGTAGGAATGAGCAGTTCTTC. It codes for CASSPHPGRNEQFF.

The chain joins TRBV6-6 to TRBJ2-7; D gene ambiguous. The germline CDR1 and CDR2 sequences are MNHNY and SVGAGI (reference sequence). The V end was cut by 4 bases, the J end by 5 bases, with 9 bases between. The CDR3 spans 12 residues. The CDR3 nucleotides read TGTGCCAGCAGTTTAGAATCGCACGAGCAGTACTTC. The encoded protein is CASSLESHEQYF.

CDR3 nucleotide sequence: TGTGCCAGCAGCTGGTTAGTTGCCGGGGAGCTGTTTTTT. Its protein product is CASSWLVAGELFF. The rearrangement joins TRBV7-8 to TRBJ2-2; D is unclear. This CDR3 spans 13 amino acids. Deletions cut 4 bases from V and 6 bases from J, with 9 bases between. Germline-derived CDR1 and CDR2 are SGHVS and FQNEAQ. The whole variable domain, filled in from reference TRBV7-8 and TRBJ2-2, reads GAGVSQSPRYKVAKRGQDVALRCDPISGHVSLFWYQQALGQGPEFLTYFQNEAQLDKSGLPSDRFFAERPEGSVSTLKIQRTQQEDSAVYLCASSWLVAGELFFGEGSRLTVL.

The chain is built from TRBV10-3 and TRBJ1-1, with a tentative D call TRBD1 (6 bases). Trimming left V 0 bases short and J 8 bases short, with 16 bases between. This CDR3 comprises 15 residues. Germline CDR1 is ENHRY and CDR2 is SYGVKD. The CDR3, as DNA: TGTGCCATCAGTGAGTCACAGGGTCGGAAGAAGGAAGCTTTCTTT. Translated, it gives CAISESQGRKKEAFF.

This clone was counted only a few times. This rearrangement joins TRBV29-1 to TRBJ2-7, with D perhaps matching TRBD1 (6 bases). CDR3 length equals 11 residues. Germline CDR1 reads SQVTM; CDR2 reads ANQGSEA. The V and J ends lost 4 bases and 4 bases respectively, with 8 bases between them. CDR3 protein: CSVGQVYEQYF. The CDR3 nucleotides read TGCAGCGTTGGACAGGTATACGAGCAGTACTTC.

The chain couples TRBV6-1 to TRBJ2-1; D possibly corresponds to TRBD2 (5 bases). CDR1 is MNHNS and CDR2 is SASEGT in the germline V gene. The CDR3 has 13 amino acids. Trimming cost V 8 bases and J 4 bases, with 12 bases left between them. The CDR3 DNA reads TGTGCCAGCCATCGAGGCGGGTACAATGAGCAGTTCTTC. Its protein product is CASHRGGYNEQFF.

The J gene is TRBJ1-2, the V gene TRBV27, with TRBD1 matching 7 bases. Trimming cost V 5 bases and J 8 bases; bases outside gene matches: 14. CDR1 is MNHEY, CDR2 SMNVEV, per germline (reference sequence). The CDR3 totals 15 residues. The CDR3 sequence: CASSNPGQGVWGYTF. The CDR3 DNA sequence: TGTGCCAGCAGTAACCCCGGGCAGGGGGTTTGGGGCTACACCTTC.

DNA of the CDR3: TGTGCCAGCAAACCGTCTGGGCAGGGAGGATGGGTGAACACTGAAGCTTTCTTT. It is translated as CASKPSGQGGWVNTEAFF. V is TRBV28 and J is TRBJ1-1, with a possible D match to TRBD1 (5 bases). V lost 7 bases and J lost 0, with 24 bases in between. There are 18 residues in the CDR3. Germline assignment: CDR1 MDHEN and CDR2 SYDVKM.

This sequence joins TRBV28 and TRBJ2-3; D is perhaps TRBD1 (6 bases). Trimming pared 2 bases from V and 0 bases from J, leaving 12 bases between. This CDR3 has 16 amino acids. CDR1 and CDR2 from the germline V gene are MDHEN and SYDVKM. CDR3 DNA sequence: TGTGCCAGCAGTTTAAGGGGGATATTTAGCACAGATACGCAGTATTTT. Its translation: CASSLRGIFSTDTQYF.

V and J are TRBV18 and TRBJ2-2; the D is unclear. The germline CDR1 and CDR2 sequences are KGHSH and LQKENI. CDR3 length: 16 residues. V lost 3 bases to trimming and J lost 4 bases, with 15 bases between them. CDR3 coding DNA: TGTGCCAGCTCACCCCACTTCTCGGCAGGCACCGGGGAGCTGTTTTTT. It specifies CASSPHFSAGTGELFF. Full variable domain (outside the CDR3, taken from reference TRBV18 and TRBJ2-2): NAGVMQNPRHLVRRRGQEARLRCSPMKGHSHVYWYRQLPEEGLKFMVYLQKENIIDESGMPKERFSAEFPKEGPSILRIQQVVRGDSAAYFCASSPHFSAGTGELFFGEGSRLTVL.

The CDR3 nucleotides read TGTGCCAGCAGCTTAGGGGGGACAGGGTATAGCCAGCCCCAGCATTTT. Translating it yields CASSLGGTGYSQPQHF. The chain is built from TRBV7-2 and TRBJ1-5, with 9 bases matching TRBD1. Looked up from germline, CDR1 is SGHTA and CDR2 is FQGNSA. The CDR3 totals 16 residues. The ends lost 1 base at V and 7 bases at J; junction bases unmatched: 8.

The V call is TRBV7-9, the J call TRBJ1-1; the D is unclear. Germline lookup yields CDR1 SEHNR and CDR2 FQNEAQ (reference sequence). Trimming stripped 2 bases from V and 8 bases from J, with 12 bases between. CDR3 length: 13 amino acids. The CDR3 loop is CASSLSPGLEAFF. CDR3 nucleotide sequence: TGTGCCAGCAGCTTATCCCCGGGGTTGGAAGCTTTCTTT. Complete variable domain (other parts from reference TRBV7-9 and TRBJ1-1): DTGVSQNPRHKITKRGQNVTFRCDPISEHNRLYWYRQTLGQGPEFLTYFQNEAQLEKSRLLSDRFSAERPKGSFSTLEIQRTEQGDSAMYLCASSLSPGLEAFFGQGTRLTVV.

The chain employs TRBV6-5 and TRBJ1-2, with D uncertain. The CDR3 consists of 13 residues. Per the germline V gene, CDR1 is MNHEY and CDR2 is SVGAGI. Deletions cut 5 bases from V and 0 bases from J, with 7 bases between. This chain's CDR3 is CASSRTTNYGYTF. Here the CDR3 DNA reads TGTGCCAGCAGTCGGACTACTAACTATGGCTACACCTTC.

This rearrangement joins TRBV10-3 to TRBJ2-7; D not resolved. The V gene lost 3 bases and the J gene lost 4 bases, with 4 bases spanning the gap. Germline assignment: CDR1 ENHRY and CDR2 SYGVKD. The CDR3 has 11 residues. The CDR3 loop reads CAISDKYEQYF. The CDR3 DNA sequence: TGTGCCATCAGTGACAAATACGAGCAGTACTTC.

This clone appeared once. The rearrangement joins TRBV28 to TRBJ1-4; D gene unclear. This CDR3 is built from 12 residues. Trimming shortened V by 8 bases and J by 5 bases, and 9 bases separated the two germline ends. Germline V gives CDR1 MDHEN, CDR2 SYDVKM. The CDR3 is CASAVRNEKLFF. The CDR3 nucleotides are TGTGCCAGCGCCGTACGGAATGAAAAACTGTTTTTT.

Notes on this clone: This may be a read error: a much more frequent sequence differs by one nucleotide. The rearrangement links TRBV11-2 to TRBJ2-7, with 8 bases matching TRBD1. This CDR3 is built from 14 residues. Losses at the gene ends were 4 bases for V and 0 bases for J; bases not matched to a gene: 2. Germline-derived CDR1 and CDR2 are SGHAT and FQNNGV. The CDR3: CASSWDRSSYEQYF. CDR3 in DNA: TGTGCCAGCAGCTGGGACAGGAGCTCCTACGAGCAGTACTTC.

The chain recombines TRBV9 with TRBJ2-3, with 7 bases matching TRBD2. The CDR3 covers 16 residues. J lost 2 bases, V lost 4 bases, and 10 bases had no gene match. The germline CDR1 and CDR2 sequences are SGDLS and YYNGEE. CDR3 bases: TGTGCCAGCAGCTCTACGACCACTAGCGCCACAGATACGCAGTATTTT. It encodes CASSSTTTSATDTQYF.

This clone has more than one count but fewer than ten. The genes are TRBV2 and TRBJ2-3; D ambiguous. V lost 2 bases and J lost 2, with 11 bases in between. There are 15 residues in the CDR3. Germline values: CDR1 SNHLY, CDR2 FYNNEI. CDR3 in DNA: TGTGCCAGCAGTGAACTCCTAGGAACCACAGATACGCAGTATTTT. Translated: CASSELLGTTDTQYF. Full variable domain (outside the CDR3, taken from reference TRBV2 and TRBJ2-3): EPEVTQTPSHQVTQMGQEVILRCVPISNHLYFYWYRQILGQKVEFLVSFYNNEISEKSEIFDDQFSVERPDGSNFTLKIRSTKLEDSAMYFCASSELLGTTDTQYFGPGTRLTVL.

The CDR3 DNA reads TGTGCCAGCAGCGTAGTGGAGGGGCCTAACTATGGCTACACCTTC. It translates to CASSVVEGPNYGYTF. This chain connects TRBV9 to TRBJ1-2, with D possibly being TRBD1 (5 bases). V shed 0 bases and J shed 0 bases, with 9 bases lying between them. The CDR3 has 15 amino acids. Germline values: CDR1 SGDLS, CDR2 YYNGEE.

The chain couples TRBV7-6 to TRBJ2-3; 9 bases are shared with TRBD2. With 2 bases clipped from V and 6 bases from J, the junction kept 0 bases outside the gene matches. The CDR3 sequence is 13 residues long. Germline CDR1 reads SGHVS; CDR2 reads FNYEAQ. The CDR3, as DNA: TGTGCCAGCAGCTTACTAGCGGGGGATACGCAGTATTTT. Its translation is CASSLLAGDTQYF.

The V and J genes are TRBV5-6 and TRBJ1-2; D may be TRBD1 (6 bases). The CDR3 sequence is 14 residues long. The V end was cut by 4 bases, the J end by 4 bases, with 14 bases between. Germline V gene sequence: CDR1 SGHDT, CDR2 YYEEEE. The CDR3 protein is CASSPTTGFYGYTF. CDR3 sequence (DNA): TGTGCCAGCAGCCCAACTACAGGGTTCTATGGCTACACCTTC.

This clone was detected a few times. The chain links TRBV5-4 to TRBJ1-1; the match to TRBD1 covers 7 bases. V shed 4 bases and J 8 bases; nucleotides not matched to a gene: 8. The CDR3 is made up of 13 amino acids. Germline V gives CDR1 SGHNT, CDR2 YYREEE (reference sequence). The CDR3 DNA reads TGTGCCAGCAGCCGAGGGACAGCCGGCGAAGCTTTCTTT. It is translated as CASSRGTAGEAFF.

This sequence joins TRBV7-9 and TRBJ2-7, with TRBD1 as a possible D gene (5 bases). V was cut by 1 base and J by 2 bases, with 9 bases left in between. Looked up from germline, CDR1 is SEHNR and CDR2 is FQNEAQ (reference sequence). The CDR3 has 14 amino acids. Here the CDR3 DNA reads TGTGCCAGCAGCTTAGGGGGCGGTCCCTACGAGCAGTACTTC. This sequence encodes CASSLGGGPYEQYF.

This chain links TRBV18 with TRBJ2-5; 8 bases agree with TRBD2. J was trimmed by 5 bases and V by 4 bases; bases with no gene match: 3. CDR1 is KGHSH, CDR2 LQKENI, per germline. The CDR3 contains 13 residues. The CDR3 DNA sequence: TGTGCCAGCTCACTGCGACTAGCGGAGACCCAGTACTTC. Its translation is CASSLRLAETQYF.

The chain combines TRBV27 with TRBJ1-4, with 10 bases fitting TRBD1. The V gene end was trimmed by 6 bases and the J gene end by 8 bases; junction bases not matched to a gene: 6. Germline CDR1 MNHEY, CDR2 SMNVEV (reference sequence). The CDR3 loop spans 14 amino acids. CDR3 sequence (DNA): TGTGCCAGCAGCCTAGACAGGGGGCAGGAAAAACTGTTTTTT. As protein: CASSLDRGQEKLFF.

CDR3 bases: TGCGCCAGCCGACAGGGCGGGGACACTGAAGCTTTCTTT. Residues: CASRQGGDTEAFF. The rearrangement joins TRBV23-1 to TRBJ1-1; the match to TRBD1 covers 7 bases. TRBV23-1 is labeled an ORF, and its function is uncertain. With V trimmed by 8 bases and J by 3 bases, 6 bases remained unmatched. CDR3 size: 13 residues.

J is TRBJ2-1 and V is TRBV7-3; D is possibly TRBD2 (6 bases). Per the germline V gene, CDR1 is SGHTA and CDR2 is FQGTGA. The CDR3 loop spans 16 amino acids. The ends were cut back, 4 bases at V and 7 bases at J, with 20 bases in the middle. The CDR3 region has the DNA TGTGCCAGCAGCTCAACCCTGCGGGGAGATAGGAATGAGCAGTTCTTC. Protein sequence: CASSSTLRGDRNEQFF.

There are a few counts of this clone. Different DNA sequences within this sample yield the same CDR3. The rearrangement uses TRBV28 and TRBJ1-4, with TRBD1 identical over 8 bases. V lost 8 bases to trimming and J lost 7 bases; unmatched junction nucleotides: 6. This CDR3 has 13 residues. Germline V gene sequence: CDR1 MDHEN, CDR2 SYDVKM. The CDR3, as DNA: TGTGCCAGCGGAGGACAGGGAGGTGAAAAACTGTTTTTT. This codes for CASGGQGGEKLFF.